The present T cell receptor beta chain was sequenced within a study of chemoradiotherapy in HPV16-positive cancers. V lost 5 bases and J lost 4; bases outside the gene matches: 7. This CDR3 has 14 residues. Germline V gene sequence: CDR1 SEHNR, CDR2 FQNEAQ (reference sequence). Study-level results: Better recurrence-free survival went with HPV-responsive T-cell expansion in HPV16-positive patients.

The method was immunoSEQ multiplex PCR; TCRdb's version includes in-frame clones alone and lacks a portion of them. The sample holds roughly 1,400 clones, roughly 87% seen once. A word on this clone: Its antigen is not identified.

Material: tumor tissue, obtained from a patient who underwent chemoradiotherapy. This sequence joins TRBV7-9 and TRBJ1-1; 7 nucleotides match TRBD1. This clonotype was sampled from a human donor with HPV-associated anogenital cancer. In nucleotides, the CDR3 is TGTGCCAGCAGCAGCTCGACAGGGTTCACTGAAGCTTTCTTT. This gives the protein CASSSSTGFTEAFF.